These 20 T cell receptor beta chains were all obtained from the same sample, sequenced in a study of blood T cell repertoires in COVID-19. Only in-frame clones appear in the TCRdb table, and some are missing; sequencing was by immunoSEQ multiplex PCR. The data contain tens of thousands of clones, around 93% of them singletons. The specimen was peripheral blood. These receptors were collected from a human donor with active COVID-19. The donor label of this sample is uncertain.

CDR3 bases: TGTGAGGAGTCAGGGGGCGTACAAGAGACCCAGTACTTC. It specifies CEESGGVQETQYF. The J gene is TRBJ2-5, the V gene TRBV6-5, with 8 bases identical to TRBD1. This CDR3 has 13 amino acids. Per germline, CDR1 MNHEY and CDR2 SVGAGI.

The chain has TRBV4-1 and TRBJ2-1; TRBD2 agrees at 8 bases. Germline CDR1 is MGHRA and CDR2 is YSYEKL. The CDR3 is 15 residues long. The V segment lost 6 bases and the J segment 2 bases; nucleotides outside the gene matches: 6. CDR3 in DNA: TGCGCCAGCAGTGCTACGGGGGGGCCCTACAATGAGCAGTTCTTC. It codes for CASSATGGPYNEQFF.

The V gene is TRBV5-6, the J gene TRBJ2-4; 7 positions agree with TRBD2. The trim removed 2 bases at V and 0 bases at J, leaving 2 bases unmatched. The CDR3 spans 15 residues. Germline CDR1 is SGHDT and CDR2 is YYEEEE. CDR3 DNA sequence: TGTGCCAGCAGCTTTCGGGGGGTAGCCAAAAACATTCAGTACTTC. Translating it yields CASSFRGVAKNIQYF.

V and J are TRBV18 and TRBJ1-1, with D possibly TRBD1 on 5 matching bases. The CDR3 spans 15 residues. The germline V gene encodes CDR1 KGHSH and CDR2 LQKENI. Trimming removed 4 bases from V and 1 base from J, with 13 bases in between. CDR3 residues: CASSLGLQGNTEAFF. CDR3 in DNA: TGTGCCAGCTCACTCGGTTTGCAGGGGAACACTGAAGCTTTCTTT. Full variable domain (outside the CDR3, taken from reference TRBV18 and TRBJ1-1): NAGVMQNPRHLVRRRGQEARLRCSPMKGHSHVYWYRQLPEEGLKFMVYLQKENIIDESGMPKERFSAEFPKEGPSILRIQQVVRGDSAAYFCASSLGLQGNTEAFFGQGTRLTVV.

The chain joins TRBV5-4 to TRBJ2-6; TRBD2 agrees at 8 bases. This CDR3 is built from 15 residues. From germline, CDR1 is SGHNT and CDR2 YYREEE (reference sequence). The trim removed 3 bases at V and 3 bases at J, leaving 2 bases unmatched. Here the CDR3 DNA reads TGTGCCAGCAGCTCCGGGGGGGATGGGGCCAACGTCCTGACTTTC. Protein product: CASSSGGDGANVLTF.

This clone has a single count. The rearrangement links TRBV28 to TRBJ1-2; TRBD1 aligns across 7 bases. The CDR3 is 16 residues long. Germline V gene sequence: CDR1 MDHEN, CDR2 SYDVKM. Losses at the gene ends were 3 bases for V and 3 bases for J; bases not matched to a gene: 10. CDR3 nucleotide sequence: TGTGCCAGCAGTTTGCTGGGGCAGGGGGGTGACTATGGCTACACCTTC. Translated, it gives CASSLLGQGGDYGYTF.

V and J are TRBV4-1 and TRBJ2-2; D might be TRBD1 (5 bases). The length of the CDR3 is 14 residues. Trimming took off 0 bases at V and 4 bases at J, with 6 bases between the two ends. Germline V lookup: CDR1 MGHRA, CDR2 YSYEKL. CDR3 coding DNA: TGCGCCAGCAGCCAAGAACAGGTCACCGGGGAGCTGTTTTTT. This translates into CASSQEQVTGELFF.

The rearrangement uses TRBV5-1 and TRBJ1-4; D remains ambiguous. CDR3 length equals 14 residues. The V and J ends lost 0 bases and 4 bases respectively, with 7 bases between them. Germline CDR1 reads SGHRS; CDR2 reads YFSETQ. CDR3 DNA: TGCGCCAGCAGCTTGGCGGGGATTAATGAAAAACTGTTTTTT. Protein product: CASSLAGINEKLFF.

The rearrangement links TRBV27 to TRBJ1-4, with a tentative D call TRBD1 (6 bases). Per the germline V gene, CDR1 is MNHEY and CDR2 is SMNVEV (reference sequence). The CDR3 spans 19 residues. V was pared by 1 base and J by 2 bases, with 20 bases between. As DNA, the CDR3 is TGTGCCAGCAGTTTATGGAGCCTACAGGGCCGTCTTACTAATGAAAAACTGTTTTTT. Protein: CASSLWSLQGRLTNEKLFF.

The chain combines TRBV27 with TRBJ2-5; 8 positions match TRBD1. CDR1 is MNHEY and CDR2 is SMNVEV in the germline V gene (reference sequence). The CDR3 extends over 15 amino acids. The V segment lost 4 bases and the J segment 4 bases; nucleotides outside the gene matches: 8. The DNA for the CDR3 is TGTGCCAGCAGTTCCCGCAGGGGGCTTCCAGAGACCCAGTACTTC. Its translation is CASSSRRGLPETQYF.

In DNA form, the CDR3 reads TGTGCCAGTACCCCCGGACAGGGAGGATCCGGAAACACCATATATTTT. Encoded protein: CASTPGQGGSGNTIYF. The chain is built from TRBV19 and TRBJ1-3, with 8 bases identical to TRBD1. CDR1 LNHDA and CDR2 SQIVND come from the germline V gene (reference sequence). The CDR3 length is 16 residues. V lost 7 bases, J lost 4 bases, and 12 bases stayed unmatched.

This clone has a single count. The chain employs TRBV7-2 and TRBJ1-5; D is uncertain. Trimming removed 3 bases at V and 6 bases at J, with 6 bases between. The V gene's germline CDR1 is SGHTA and CDR2 FQGNSA. This CDR3 is 12 amino acids long. The CDR3 reads CASSFESQPQHF. CDR3 DNA sequence: TGTGCCAGCAGCTTCGAGTCTCAGCCCCAGCATTTT.

The J gene is TRBJ1-1, the V gene TRBV5-4; D might be TRBD1 (5 bases). This CDR3 comprises 14 residues. Per germline, CDR1 SGHNT and CDR2 YYREEE (reference sequence). The germline V and J ends were trimmed by 0 bases and 3 bases, with 9 bases remaining between them. The CDR3 sequence is CASSLDRPDTEAFF. In DNA, the CDR3 is TGTGCCAGCAGCTTGGACAGGCCGGACACTGAAGCTTTCTTT.

This clone was recorded only once. This CDR3 is CASIQGAGGNTIYF. CDR3 coding DNA: TGTGCCAGCATCCAGGGGGCTGGTGGAAACACCATATATTTT. The chain has TRBV6-5 and TRBJ1-3; 8 bases match TRBD1. The germline gives CDR1 MNHEY, CDR2 SVGAGI. The junction had 5 bases not matched to a gene; V was cut back by 7 bases and J by 3 bases. The CDR3 contains 14 residues.

This chain links TRBV9 with TRBJ2-3; possibly TRBD2 for D (6 bases). There are 16 residues in the CDR3. The germline CDR1 and CDR2 sequences are SGDLS and YYNGEE. V lost 0 bases, J lost 2 bases, and 13 bases lay in between. The CDR3 is CASSVVGGEYTDTQYF. The CDR3 bases are TGTGCCAGCAGCGTAGTGGGGGGAGAGTACACAGATACGCAGTATTTT.

The gene calls are TRBV25-1 and TRBJ1-1; D is perhaps TRBD1 (5 bases). The CDR3 length is 12 residues. Trimming cost V 11 bases and J 5 bases, with 15 bases left between them. Germline lookup yields CDR1 MGHDK and CDR2 SYGVNS. In DNA form, the CDR3 reads TGTGCCTCGGGGGGTTTGGGGACTGAAGCTTTCTTT. Translating it yields CASGGLGTEAFF.

The V and J genes are TRBV19 and TRBJ1-4, with 10 bases lining up with TRBD1. The germline V gene has CDR1 LNHDA and CDR2 SQIVND (reference sequence). Trimming cost V 6 bases and J 8 bases; bases outside gene matches: 15. The CDR3 runs to 17 residues. The CDR3 is CASRPQGPGQGMEKLFF. CDR3 in DNA: TGTGCCAGTAGACCTCAAGGGCCGGGACAGGGGATGGAAAAACTGTTTTTT.

The CDR3 reads CASSYSIGNTIYF. The CDR3 DNA follows: TGTGCCAGCAGTTACTCAATAGGAAACACCATATATTTT. The V and J genes are TRBV6-6 and TRBJ1-3; no definite D call. The CDR3 is made up of 13 amino acids. The ends were cut back, 0 bases at V and 4 bases at J, with 4 bases in the middle. Germline CDR1 and CDR2: MNHNY and SVGAGI (reference sequence).

The gene calls are TRBV5-4 and TRBJ2-1; 11 nucleotides align to TRBD2. This CDR3 region has 13 residues. Germline loops: CDR1 SGHNT, CDR2 YYREEE (reference sequence). The J segment lost 7 bases and the V segment lost 7 bases, leaving 4 bases of the junction unmatched. The DNA of the CDR3 is TGTGCCAGCGGAGCTAGCGGGGGGAATGAGCAGTTCTTC. It translates to CASGASGGNEQFF.

This clone was counted a few times. The CDR3 loop is CASSFRTGPQETQYF. The CDR3 region has the DNA TGCGCCAGCAGTTTCCGGACAGGGCCTCAAGAGACCCAGTACTTC. The V call is TRBV23-1, the J call TRBJ2-5; 8 positions match TRBD1. TRBV23-1 is sorted into the ORF group, with uncertain function. This CDR3 spans 15 amino acids. V was clipped by 5 bases and J by 2 bases; unmatched bases: 7.